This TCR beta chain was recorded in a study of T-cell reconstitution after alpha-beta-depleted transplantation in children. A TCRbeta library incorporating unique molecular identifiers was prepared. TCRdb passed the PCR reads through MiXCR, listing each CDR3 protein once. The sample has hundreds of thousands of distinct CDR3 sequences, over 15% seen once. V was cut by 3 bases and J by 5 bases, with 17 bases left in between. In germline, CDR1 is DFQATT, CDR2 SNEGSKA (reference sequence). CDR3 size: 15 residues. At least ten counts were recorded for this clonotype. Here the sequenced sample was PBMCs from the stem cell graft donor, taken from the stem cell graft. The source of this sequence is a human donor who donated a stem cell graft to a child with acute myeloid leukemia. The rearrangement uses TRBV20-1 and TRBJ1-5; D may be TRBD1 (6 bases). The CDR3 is CSASSMRGAYQPQHF. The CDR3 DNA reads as TGCAGTGCTAGCTCGATGCGGGGGGCCTATCAGCCCCAGCATTTT.